One and the same sample provided the 23 T cell receptor beta chains below, sequenced in a study of response to subunit inactivated influenza vaccine. TCRdb reanalysed the RT-PCR reads using MiXCR and keeps one entry per CDR3 protein. The repertoire holds hundreds of thousands of distinct CDR3 sequences, with about 15% as singletons. Specimen: PBMCs from blood, collected 11 to 12 days after vaccination. The receptors originated from a man over 45 who received an inactivated influenza vaccine.

V and J are TRBV5-1 and TRBJ2-6, with a weak D call TRBD1 (5 bases). The germline V and J ends were trimmed by 4 bases and 3 bases, with 11 bases remaining between them. From germline, CDR1 is SGHRS and CDR2 YFSETQ. This CDR3 spans 15 amino acids. Here the CDR3 DNA reads TGCGCCAGCAGCCTACAGGAAGGTGGGGCCAACGTCCTGACTTTC. Protein: CASSLQEGGANVLTF. Supplemented by reference TRBV5-1 and TRBJ2-6, the full variable domain reads KAGVTQTPRYLIKTRGQQVTLSCSPISGHRSVSWYQQTPGQGLQFLFEYFSETQRNKGNFPGRFSGRQFSNSRSEMNVSTLELGDSALYLCASSLQEGGANVLTFGAGSRLTVL.

The V gene is TRBV7-9, the J gene TRBJ2-2, with 7 bases lining up with TRBD1. Unmatched junction bases numbered 4, after V lost 1 base and J lost 5 bases. The CDR3 loop spans 15 amino acids. Germline-derived CDR1 and CDR2 are SEHNR and FQNEAQ (reference sequence). CDR3 nucleotides: TGTGCCAGCAGCTTAGGTGTGACAGGGACCGGGGAGCTGTTTTTT. It translates to CASSLGVTGTGELFF.

The table lists this clonotype with a few counts. The genes are TRBV5-6 and TRBJ2-2; tentatively, D is TRBD2 (5 bases). The CDR3 loop spans 14 amino acids. Per the germline V gene, CDR1 is SGHDT and CDR2 is YYEEEE. The V end lost 3 bases, the J end lost 4 bases, and 10 bases lay between the germline ends. The CDR3 loop is CASSWGASTGELFF. The CDR3 DNA is TGTGCCAGCAGCTGGGGAGCAAGCACCGGGGAGCTGTTTTTT.

The table lists this clonotype with a few counts. The DNA for the CDR3 is TGTGCCAGCAGCCATCCAACAGGGGAGAATGACTATGGCTACACCTTC. Residues: CASSHPTGENDYGYTF. The rearrangement joins TRBV3-1 to TRBJ1-2, with TRBD1 identical over 7 bases. The V and J ends lost 3 bases and 3 bases, in that order; junction bases with no gene match: 10. Per the germline V gene, CDR1 is LGHDT and CDR2 is YNNKEL (reference sequence). The CDR3 totals 16 residues.

The V gene is TRBV2, the J gene TRBJ1-5; D gene ambiguous. Germline assignment: CDR1 SNHLY and CDR2 FYNNEI. V lost 3 bases and J 0 bases, leaving 6 bases between the germline ends. The CDR3 runs 14 residues. CDR3 protein: CASSDRVSNQPQHF. The CDR3 DNA reads as TGTGCCAGCAGTGATAGGGTTAGCAATCAGCCCCAGCATTTT.

This clonotype was seen a few times. The chain couples TRBV11-2 to TRBJ2-4; TRBD1 matches 9 bases. This CDR3 is 12 amino acids long. The germline CDR1 and CDR2 sequences are SGHAT and FQNNGV. Trimming removed 6 bases from V and 12 bases from J; junction bases left unmatched: 6. The CDR3, as DNA: TGTGCCAGCAGTTCGAACAGGGGGCGTCAGTACTTC. It codes for CASSSNRGRQYF.

This clonotype was found many times. V usage is TRBV12-3 or TRBV12-4 and J usage is TRBJ2-1; no reliable D call. The CDR3 consists of 11 residues. V was trimmed by 6 bases and J by 6 bases, leaving 6 bases between them. CDR3 in amino acids: CASSPGNEQFF. Here the CDR3 DNA reads TGTGCCAGCAGCCCCGGCAATGAGCAGTTCTTC.

This clonotype was seen only a few times. The chain joins TRBV4-2 to TRBJ1-5; D call uncertain. With 2 bases removed from V and 3 bases from J, the gap between germline ends came to 11 bases. Germline CDR1 reads LGHNA; CDR2 reads YNFKEQ. This CDR3 spans 15 amino acids. This CDR3 is CASSQYTGNNQPQHF. The CDR3 nucleotides read TGTGCCAGCAGCCAATACACCGGTAACAATCAGCCCCAGCATTTT.

The chain couples TRBV28 to TRBJ2-5, with D hard to call. The CDR3 contains 12 residues. The germline V gene has CDR1 MDHEN and CDR2 SYDVKM. V dropped 7 bases and J dropped 5 bases, with 11 bases sitting between them. The CDR3 loop reads CASNILGETQYF. The CDR3 nucleotides are TGTGCCAGCAATATACTCGGGGAGACCCAGTACTTC.

This clonotype was detected a few times. V gene TRBV6-5 combines with J gene TRBJ2-1; D is unclear. Trimming removed 3 bases at V and 2 bases at J, with 8 bases between. The CDR3 consists of 14 residues. CDR1 is MNHEY and CDR2 is SVGAGI in the germline V gene. DNA for the CDR3: TGTGCCAGCAGTTATGGGCTGACCTACAATGAGCAGTTCTTC. It codes for CASSYGLTYNEQFF.

The chain is built from TRBV9 and TRBJ2-2; D is uncertain. This CDR3 contains 15 residues. Looked up from germline, CDR1 is SGDLS and CDR2 is YYNGEE. Trimming cost V 0 bases and J 4 bases, with 10 bases left between them. This CDR3 reads CASSVGVGPTGELFF. DNA for the CDR3: TGTGCCAGCAGCGTAGGGGTAGGGCCCACCGGGGAGCTGTTTTTT.

The table lists this clonotype with a count of one. The CDR3 bases are TGCGCCAGCAGCTTGGCCGGTGATGGCGCAGATACGCAGTATTTT. Its translation: CASSLAGDGADTQYF. The genes are TRBV5-1 and TRBJ2-3; D gene unclear. Germline CDR1 and CDR2: SGHRS and YFSETQ. The CDR3 has 15 amino acids. With 0 bases removed from V and 4 bases from J, the gap between germline ends came to 12 bases.

This clonotype was counted only a few times. The chain employs TRBV7-8 and TRBJ2-3; 7 bases are shared with TRBD2. This CDR3 is built from 16 residues. The J segment lost 7 bases and the V segment lost 0 bases, leaving 10 bases of the junction unmatched. Looked up from germline, CDR1 is SGHVS and CDR2 is FQNEAQ. CDR3 DNA sequence: TGTGCCAGCAGCTTAGCGTCGGGACTACTTTTTCATACGCAGTATTTT. Residues: CASSLASGLLFHTQYF.

This clonotype showed up just a few times. V gene TRBV5-1 combines with J gene TRBJ2-6, with D hard to call. Germline CDR1 and CDR2: SGHRS and YFSETQ. V lost 0 bases and J 0 bases, leaving 13 bases between the germline ends. The CDR3 is 18 residues long. This chain's CDR3 is CASSLEGSLSSGANVLTF. CDR3 sequence (DNA): TGCGCCAGCAGCTTGGAAGGCAGCCTCAGCTCTGGGGCCAACGTCCTGACTTTC.

The rearrangement links TRBV6-5 to TRBJ2-7; D unclear. This CDR3 has 15 amino acids. V was trimmed by 0 bases and J by 4 bases, leaving 13 bases between them. Germline V gives CDR1 MNHEY, CDR2 SVGAGI. As DNA, the CDR3 is TGTGCCAGCAGTTACTCTCTACGGAACCCTTACGAGCAGTACTTC. Protein: CASSYSLRNPYEQYF.

The chain recombines TRBV12-3 or TRBV12-4 with TRBJ2-1; 10 nucleotides agree with TRBD2. V was pared by 5 bases and J by 8 bases, with 6 bases of the junction left unmatched. The CDR3 spans 14 residues. CDR3 sequence: CASSNSGGADEQFF. As DNA, the CDR3 is TGTGCCAGCAGTAACAGCGGGGGGGCCGATGAGCAGTTCTTC.

This clonotype has more than one count but fewer than ten. J is TRBJ2-7 and V is TRBV6-1; 11 nucleotides match TRBD2. CDR1 is MNHNS and CDR2 is SASEGT in the germline V gene. The V gene end was trimmed by 6 bases and the J gene end by 7 bases; junction bases not matched to a gene: 8. The CDR3 is 14 residues long. The chain's CDR3 is CASSGTSGLLEQYF. The DNA for the CDR3 is TGTGCCAGCAGCGGGACTAGCGGCCTTTTGGAGCAGTACTTC.

This clonotype has ten or more counts. V is TRBV20-1 and J is TRBJ2-1; D is ambiguous. V lost 3 bases, J lost 6 bases, and 9 bases lay in between. There are 12 residues in the CDR3. Germline assignment: CDR1 DFQATT and CDR2 SNEGSKA (reference sequence). CDR3 coding DNA: TGCAGTGCTAGTGGCCATTTCAATGAGCAGTTCTTC. It codes for CSASGHFNEQFF.

There are a few counts of this clonotype. The chain couples TRBV18 to TRBJ2-2; D call uncertain. CDR3 size: 14 residues. Trimming left V 3 bases short and J 2 bases short, with 7 bases between. Germline values: CDR1 KGHSH, CDR2 LQKENI. CDR3 sequence (DNA): TGTGCCAGCTCACCGCAGATTAACACCGGGGAGCTGTTTTTT. This sequence encodes CASSPQINTGELFF.

This clonotype was counted a few times. This chain joins TRBV14 and TRBJ2-1, with TRBD1 matching over 12 bases. V lost 0 bases and J lost 6; bases outside the gene matches: 6. In germline, CDR1 is SGHDN, CDR2 FVKESK. The CDR3 consists of 17 residues. CDR3 protein: CASSQDRLGQGANEQFF. The CDR3 bases are TGTGCCAGCAGCCAAGATCGTTTGGGACAGGGGGCCAATGAGCAGTTCTTC.

The chain is built from TRBV7-8 and TRBJ2-3; no reliable D call. Germline V gene lookup returns CDR1 SGHVS and CDR2 FQNEAQ. The CDR3 is 14 amino acids. V lost 4 bases and J 2 bases, leaving 10 bases between the germline ends. CDR3 nucleotides: TGTGCCAGCAGCTACTACTTGCCCACAGATACGCAGTATTTT. Its translation: CASSYYLPTDTQYF.

The chain links TRBV20-1 to TRBJ2-2, with D unclear. Trimming stripped 2 bases from V and 9 bases from J, with 7 bases between. Germline V CDR1 and CDR2: DFQATT, SNEGSKA (reference sequence). The CDR3 spans 11 residues. The CDR3 DNA sequence: TGCAGTGCTAGAAGTCAATGGGAGCTGTTTTTT. It translates to CSARSQWELFF.

The genes are TRBV6-4 and TRBJ2-2; a weak D match, TRBD1 (6 bases). V gave up 6 bases and J gave up 5 bases, with 13 bases separating them. The CDR3 is made up of 14 amino acids. Germline CDR1 MRHNA, CDR2 SNTAGT. For the CDR3, the DNA is TGTGCCAGCAGACCGGACAGCCGAACCGGGGAGCTGTTTTTT. This sequence encodes CASRPDSRTGELFF.